A selection of T cell receptor beta chains follows, all from one sample in a study of cytomegalovirus exposure and HLA in healthy donors. The protocol was immunoSEQ multiplex PCR, while the TCRdb copy is restricted to in-frame clones and leaves out a portion. Here the sample spans some 100,000 clones, about 88% being singletons. Sequenced sample: PBMCs. These receptor sequences come from a man younger than 35 in good health and CMV-seropositive. The CDR3 runs from the conserved cysteine through the conserved F or W. D genes are given only for firm matches. Rows may omit the clone size; those that give it use once, few, many or a size class.

once	.	TRBJ2-2	TRBV6-1	14	TGTGCCAGCAGTGAAGGGGGAGGAACCGGGGAGCTGTTTTTT	CASSEGGGTGELFF
few	.	TRBJ1-6	TRBV7-2	16	TGTGCCAGCAGCTTAGCATGGGCTGAAAGTAATTCACCCCTCCACTTT	CASSLAWAESNSPLHF
.	.	TRBJ2-1	TRBV20-1	11	TGCAGTGCTAGCGCTGTAGATGAGCAGTTCTTC	CSASAVDEQFF
.	.	TRBJ2-3	TRBV9	16	TGTGCCAGCAGCGTAGCTAGCGTATCTAGCACAGATACGCAGTATTTT	CASSVASVSSTDTQYF
.	.	TRBJ1-2	TRBV11-2	13	TGTGCCAGCAGCTCCACAGGGCCCTATGGCTACACCTTC	CASSSTGPYGYTF
.	.	TRBJ1-4	TRBV7-2	15	TGTGCCAGCAGCTCCGCGGGGGGGGCCCTGGGGAAACTGTTTTTT	CASSSAGGALGKLFF
.	TRBD1	TRBJ1-2	TRBV4-2	14	TGTGCCAGCAGCCGGGACAGGGGCGTCTATGGCTACACCTTC	CASSRDRGVYGYTF
.	TRBD2	TRBJ2-3	TRBV11-2	15	TGTGCCAGCAGCTTAGATGCGTCTAGCGGAGATACGCAGTATTTT	CASSLDASSGDTQYF
.	.	TRBJ1-6	TRBV27	18	TGTGCCAGCAAGTATTACGGGGAGTGGAGCTCCTATAATTCACCCCTCCACTTT	CASKYYGEWSSYNSPLHF
.	.	TRBJ1-1	TRBV30	13	TGTGCCTGGAGGAAGCAGGGGAACACTGAAGCTTTCTTT	CAWRKQGNTEAFF
.	.	TRBJ1-2	TRBV9	16	TGTGCCAGCAGCTCCACCGTCGGGATACCTAACTATGGCTACACCTTC	CASSSTVGIPNYGYTF
.	.	TRBJ1-2	TRBV2	15	TGTGCCAGCCGTATTGGGGCGGGAGGGGGTCGCGGCTACACCTTC	CASRIGAGGGRGYTF
few	.	TRBJ2-7	TRBV6-1	13	TGTGCCAGCAGTGAAGTTCCGGGATACGAGCAGTACTTC	CASSEVPGYEQYF
.	.	TRBJ2-1	TRBV7-7	13	TGTGCTAGCAGCTTAGGGCCATTCAATGAGCAGTTCTTC	CASSLGPFNEQFF
.	TRBD1	TRBJ1-5	TRBV6-5	14	TGTGCCAGCAGCGCAGGGGGCTCGGGGCAGCCCCAGCATTTT	CASSAGGSGQPQHF
.	TRBD1	TRBJ1-1	TRBV6-7	12	TGTGCCAGCAATCTGGACAGGATCGAAGCTTTCTTT	CASNLDRIEAFF
.	TRBD1	TRBJ1-1	TRBV25-1	14	TGTGCCAGCAGTCTTACGACAGGGGGAACTGAAGCTTTCTTT	CASSLTTGGTEAFF
.	.	TRBJ1-2	TRBV4-3	15	TGCGCCAGCAGCCAAAAGGACAGCACAAGAGGTGGCTACACCTTC	CASSQKDSTRGGYTF
.	.	TRBJ1-5	TRBV6-1	15	TGTGCCAGCAGTCAAACAGGGCTTTTTAATCAGCCCCAGCATTTT	CASSQTGLFNQPQHF
.	TRBD2	TRBJ2-1	TRBV4-3	15	TGCGCCAGCAGCCAAGATGGGGACTACCTAAATGAGCAGTTCTTC	CASSQDGDYLNEQFF
.	TRBD1	TRBJ1-6	TRBV4-1	16	TGCGCCAGCAGCCAGGTCGGGACAGGGAGTTACTCACCCCTCCACTTT	CASSQVGTGSYSPLHF
.	.	TRBJ2-7	TRBV15	16	TGTGCCACCAGCTACAGACAGGGCAACGGGGGCTACGAGCAGTACTTC	CATSYRQGNGGYEQYF
.	.	TRBJ2-7	TRBV7-9	14	TGTGCCAGCAGCCAAGCAGGGATAGACTACGAGCAGTACTTC	CASSQAGIDYEQYF
.	.	TRBJ2-1	TRBV7-8	15	TGTGCCAGCAGCTTTACAGCGGGCACCTACAATGAGCAGTTCTTC	CASSFTAGTYNEQFF
.	.	TRBJ1-4	TRBV27	15	TGTGCCAGCAGTCCTTTACAGCAGGGTAATGAAAAACTGTTTTTT	CASSPLQQGNEKLFF
few	TRBD2	TRBJ2-5	TRBV9	15	TGTGCCAGCTCGACGGGGGGACTTTCTACAGGGACCCAGTACTTC	CASSTGGLSTGTQYF
.	.	TRBJ2-3	TRBV5-4	15	TGTGCCAGCAGCTCTAGGGGCTCAAGCACAGATACGCAGTATTTT	CASSSRGSSTDTQYF
once	.	TRBJ1-1	TRBV28	15	TGTGCCACCATGCCCCCAGGGGCCGCGAACACTGAAGCTTTCTTT	CATMPPGAANTEAFF
few	TRBD1	TRBJ2-7	TRBV11-2	14	TGTGCCAGCAGCTTGGACAGGGTCTCCTACGAGCAGTACTTC	CASSLDRVSYEQYF
.	TRBD1	TRBJ1-1	TRBV2	14	TGTGCCAGCAGTGGACAGGGAATGAACACTGAAGCTTTCTTT	CASSGQGMNTEAFF
.	.	TRBJ2-2	TRBV5-4	16	TGTGCCAGCAGCTTGCCTGACGGGACGAACACCGGGGAGCTGTTTTTT	CASSLPDGTNTGELFF
.	.	TRBJ2-7	TRBV2	14	TGTGCTATCCAGGGCAGGGAGGGGGCCTACGAGCAGTACTTC	CAIQGREGAYEQYF
once	.	TRBJ2-7	TRBV7-2	17	TGTGCCAGCAGTCGTGAGATACGGGACACCAGCTCCTACGAGCAGTACTTC	CASSREIRDTSSYEQYF
.	TRBD2	TRBJ2-7	TRBV11-3	14	TGTGCCAGCAGCTTAAATAGCGGGGGAGGAGAGCAGTACTTC	CASSLNSGGGEQYF
.	.	TRBJ1-6	TRBV30	12	TGTGCCTGGGACGGGGGTAATTCACCCCTCCACTTT	CAWDGGNSPLHF
.	.	TRBJ2-7	TRBV18	13	TGTGCCAGCTCCCTAGGGAGGGGGAACGAGCAGTACTTC	CASSLGRGNEQYF
.	TRBD2	TRBJ2-7	TRBV6-1	19	TGTGCCAGCAGTGAACCGACTGAGGGGACTAGCGGGTACCTCTACGAGCAGTACTTC	CASSEPTEGTSGYLYEQYF
.	.	TRBJ2-3	TRBV2	15	TGTGCCAGCAGTGAATTGGGCTTCAGGACAGATACGCAGTATTTT	CASSELGFRTDTQYF
.	.	TRBJ1-5	TRBV28	15	TGTGCCAGCAGCTTAGGGGGGGGCGAAGATCAGCCCCAGCATTTT	CASSLGGGEDQPQHF
.	TRBD1	TRBJ2-1	TRBV28	15	TGTGCCAGCAGCGGCCGGGACAGGGTAGTCAATGAGCAGTTCTTC	CASSGRDRVVNEQFF
.	.	TRBJ2-3	TRBV9	13	TGTGCCAGCAGCGTAGGGGGGGCAGATACGCAGTATTTT	CASSVGGADTQYF
once	.	TRBJ2-7	TRBV11-2	13	TGTGCCAGCAGCCCTTTGTTACAGGACGAGCAGTACTTC	CASSPLLQDEQYF